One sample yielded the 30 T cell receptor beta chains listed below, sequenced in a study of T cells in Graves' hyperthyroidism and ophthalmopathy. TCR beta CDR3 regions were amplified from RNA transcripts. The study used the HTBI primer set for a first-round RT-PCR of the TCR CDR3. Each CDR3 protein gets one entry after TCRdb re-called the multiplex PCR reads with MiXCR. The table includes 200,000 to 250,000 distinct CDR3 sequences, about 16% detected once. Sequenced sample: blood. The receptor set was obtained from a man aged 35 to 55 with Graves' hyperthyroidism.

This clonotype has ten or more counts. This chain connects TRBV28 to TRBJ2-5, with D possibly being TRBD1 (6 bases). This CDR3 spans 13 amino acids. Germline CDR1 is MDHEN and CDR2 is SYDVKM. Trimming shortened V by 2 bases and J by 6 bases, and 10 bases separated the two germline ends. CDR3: CASSLRDTKTQYF. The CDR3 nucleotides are TGTGCCAGCAGTTTAAGGGACACTAAGACCCAGTACTTC. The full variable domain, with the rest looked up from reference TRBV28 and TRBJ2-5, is DVKVTQSSRYLVKRTGEKVFLECVQDMDHENMFWYRQDPGLGLRLIYFSYDVKMKEKGDIPEGYSVSREKKERFSLILESASTNQTSMYLCASSLRDTKTQYFGPGTRLLVL.

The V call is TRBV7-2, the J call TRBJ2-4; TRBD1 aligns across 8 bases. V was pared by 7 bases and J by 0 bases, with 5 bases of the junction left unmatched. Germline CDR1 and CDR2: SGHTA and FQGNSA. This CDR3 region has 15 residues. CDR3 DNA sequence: TGTGCCAGCACCCCCAGGGGGCTAGCCAAAAACATTCAGTACTTC. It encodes CASTPRGLAKNIQYF.

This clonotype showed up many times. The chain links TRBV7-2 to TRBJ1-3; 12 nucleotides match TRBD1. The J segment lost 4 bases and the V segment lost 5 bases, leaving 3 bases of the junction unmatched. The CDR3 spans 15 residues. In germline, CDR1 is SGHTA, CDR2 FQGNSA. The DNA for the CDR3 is TGTGCCAGCAGCAGGGACAGGGGGCAGGGAAACACCATATATTTT. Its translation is CASSRDRGQGNTIYF.

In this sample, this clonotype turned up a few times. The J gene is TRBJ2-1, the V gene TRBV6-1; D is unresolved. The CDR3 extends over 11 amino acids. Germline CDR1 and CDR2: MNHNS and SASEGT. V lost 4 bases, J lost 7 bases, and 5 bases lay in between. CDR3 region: CASSVRNEQFF. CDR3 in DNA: TGTGCCAGCAGTGTTAGGAATGAGCAGTTCTTC.

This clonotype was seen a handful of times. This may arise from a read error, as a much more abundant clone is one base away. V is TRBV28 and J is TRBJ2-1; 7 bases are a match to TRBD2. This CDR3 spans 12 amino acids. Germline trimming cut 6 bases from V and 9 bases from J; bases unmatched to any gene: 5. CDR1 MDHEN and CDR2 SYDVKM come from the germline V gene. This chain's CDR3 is CASRDGEGEQFF. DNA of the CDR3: TGTGCCAGCAGGGACGGGGAGGGTGAGCAGTTCTTC.

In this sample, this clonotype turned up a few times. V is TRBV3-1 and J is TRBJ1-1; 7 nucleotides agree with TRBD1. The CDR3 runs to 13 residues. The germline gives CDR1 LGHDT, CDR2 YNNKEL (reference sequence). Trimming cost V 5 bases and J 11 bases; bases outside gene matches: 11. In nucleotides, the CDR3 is TGTGCCAGCAGCTACTGGGACAGCCTCGGGGCTTTCTTT. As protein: CASSYWDSLGAFF.

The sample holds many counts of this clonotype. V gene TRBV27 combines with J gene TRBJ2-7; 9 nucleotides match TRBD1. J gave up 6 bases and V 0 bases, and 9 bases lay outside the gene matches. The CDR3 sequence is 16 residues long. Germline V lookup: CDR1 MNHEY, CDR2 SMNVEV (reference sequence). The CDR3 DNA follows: TGTGCCAGCAGTTTATCTGTCGGGACAGGGTCCGTCGAGCAGTACTTC. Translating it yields CASSLSVGTGSVEQYF.

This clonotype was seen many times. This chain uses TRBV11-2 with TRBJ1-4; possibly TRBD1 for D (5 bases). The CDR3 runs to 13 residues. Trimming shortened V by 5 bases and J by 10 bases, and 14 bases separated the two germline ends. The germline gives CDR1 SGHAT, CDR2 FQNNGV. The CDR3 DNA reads TGTGCCAGCAGCCCCGGGACTTCTGGAAAACTGTTTTTT. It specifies CASSPGTSGKLFF. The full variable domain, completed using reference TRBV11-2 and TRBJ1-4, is EAGVAQSPRYKIIEKRQSVAFWCNPISGHATLYWYQQILGQGPKLLIQFQNNGVVDDSQLPKDRFSAERLKGVDSTLKIQPAKLEDSAVYLCASSPGTSGKLFFGSGTQLSVL.

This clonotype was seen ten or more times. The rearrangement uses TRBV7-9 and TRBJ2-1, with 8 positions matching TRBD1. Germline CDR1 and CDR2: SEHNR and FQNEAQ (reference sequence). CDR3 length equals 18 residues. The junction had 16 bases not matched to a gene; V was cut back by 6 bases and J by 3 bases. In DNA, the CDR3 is TGTGCCAGCAGAAAAGGGACAGGTTCGAAGATAGGCTACAATGAGCAGTTCTTC. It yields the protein CASRKGTGSKIGYNEQFF. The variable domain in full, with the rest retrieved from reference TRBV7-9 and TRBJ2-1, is DTGVSQNPRHKITKRGQNVTFRCDPISEHNRLYWYRQTLGQGPEFLTYFQNEAQLEKSRLLSDRFSAERPKGSFSTLEIQRTEQGDSAMYLCASRKGTGSKIGYNEQFFGPGTRLTVL.

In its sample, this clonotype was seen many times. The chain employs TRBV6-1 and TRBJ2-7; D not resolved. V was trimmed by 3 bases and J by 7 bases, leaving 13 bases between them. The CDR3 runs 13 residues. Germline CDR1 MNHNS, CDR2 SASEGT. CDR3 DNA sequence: TGTGCCAGCAGTGACCCCGGACGGTCGGAGCAGTACTTC. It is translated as CASSDPGRSEQYF.

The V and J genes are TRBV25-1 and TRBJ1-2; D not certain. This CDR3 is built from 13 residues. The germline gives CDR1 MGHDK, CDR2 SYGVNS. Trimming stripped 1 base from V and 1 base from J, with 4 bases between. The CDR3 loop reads CASSEWSNYGYTF. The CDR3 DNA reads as TGTGCCAGCAGTGAATGGAGTAACTATGGCTACACCTTC.

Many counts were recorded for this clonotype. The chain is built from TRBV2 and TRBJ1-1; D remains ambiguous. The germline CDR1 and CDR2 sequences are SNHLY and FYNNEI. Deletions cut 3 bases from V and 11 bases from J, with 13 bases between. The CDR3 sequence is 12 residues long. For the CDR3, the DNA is TGTGCCAGCAGTGACTTGTATGGGTGGGCTTTCTTT. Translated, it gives CASSDLYGWAFF. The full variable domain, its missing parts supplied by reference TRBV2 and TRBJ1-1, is EPEVTQTPSHQVTQMGQEVILRCVPISNHLYFYWYRQILGQKVEFLVSFYNNEISEKSEIFDDQFSVERPDGSNFTLKIRSTKLEDSAMYFCASSDLYGWAFFGQGTRLTVV.

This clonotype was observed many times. CDR3 sequence (DNA): TGTGCCAGCAGCCAGGACAGGTTGAACACTGAAGCTTTCTTT. Encoded protein: CASSQDRLNTEAFF. This chain connects TRBV12-3 or TRBV12-4 to TRBJ1-1; the match to TRBD1 covers 7 bases. V trimming: 6 bases; J trimming: 0 bases; junction bases outside the gene matches: 4. The CDR3 length is 14 residues.

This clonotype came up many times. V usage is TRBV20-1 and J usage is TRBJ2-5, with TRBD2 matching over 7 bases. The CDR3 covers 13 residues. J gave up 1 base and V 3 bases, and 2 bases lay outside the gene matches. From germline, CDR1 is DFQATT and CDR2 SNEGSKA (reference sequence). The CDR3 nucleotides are TGCAGTGCTAGCGGGGGGAGCCAAGAGACCCAGTACTTC. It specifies CSASGGSQETQYF.

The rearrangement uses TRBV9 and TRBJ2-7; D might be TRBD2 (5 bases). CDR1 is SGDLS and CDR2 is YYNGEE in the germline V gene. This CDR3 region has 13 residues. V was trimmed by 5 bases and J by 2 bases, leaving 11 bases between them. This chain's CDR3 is CASSGLSTYEQYF. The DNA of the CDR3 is TGTGCCAGCAGTGGACTCTCCACCTACGAGCAGTACTTC.

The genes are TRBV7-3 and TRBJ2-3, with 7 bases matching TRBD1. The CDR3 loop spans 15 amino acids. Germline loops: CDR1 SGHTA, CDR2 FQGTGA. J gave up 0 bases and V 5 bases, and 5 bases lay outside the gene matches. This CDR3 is CASSQQGQSTDTQYF. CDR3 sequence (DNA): TGTGCCAGCAGCCAACAGGGGCAAAGCACAGATACGCAGTATTTT.

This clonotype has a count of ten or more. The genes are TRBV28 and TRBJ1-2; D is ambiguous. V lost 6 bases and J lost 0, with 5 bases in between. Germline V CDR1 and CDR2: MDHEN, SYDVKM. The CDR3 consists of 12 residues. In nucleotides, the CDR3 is TGTGCCAGCAGGTTAGCTAACTATGGCTACACCTTC. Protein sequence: CASRLANYGYTF.

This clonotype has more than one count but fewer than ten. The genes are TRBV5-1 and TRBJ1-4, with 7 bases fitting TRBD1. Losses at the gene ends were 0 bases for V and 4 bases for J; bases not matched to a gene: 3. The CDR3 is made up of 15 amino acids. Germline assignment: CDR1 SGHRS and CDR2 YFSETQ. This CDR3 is CASSLGQGSNEKLFF. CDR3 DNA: TGCGCCAGCAGCTTGGGACAGGGAAGTAATGAAAAACTGTTTTTT.

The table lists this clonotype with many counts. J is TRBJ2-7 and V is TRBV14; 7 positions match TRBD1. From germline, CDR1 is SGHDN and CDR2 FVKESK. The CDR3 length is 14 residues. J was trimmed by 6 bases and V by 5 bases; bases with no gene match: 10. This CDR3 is CASSDPNTGVEQYF. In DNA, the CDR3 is TGTGCCAGCAGCGACCCCAATACAGGGGTCGAGCAGTACTTC.

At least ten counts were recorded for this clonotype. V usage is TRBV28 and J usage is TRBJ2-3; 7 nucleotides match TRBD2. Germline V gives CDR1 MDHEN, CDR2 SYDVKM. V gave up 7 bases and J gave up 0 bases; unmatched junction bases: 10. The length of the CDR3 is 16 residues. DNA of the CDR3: TGTGCCAGCATCGGTTTGCGGGGGATTAGCACAGATACGCAGTATTTT. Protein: CASIGLRGISTDTQYF.

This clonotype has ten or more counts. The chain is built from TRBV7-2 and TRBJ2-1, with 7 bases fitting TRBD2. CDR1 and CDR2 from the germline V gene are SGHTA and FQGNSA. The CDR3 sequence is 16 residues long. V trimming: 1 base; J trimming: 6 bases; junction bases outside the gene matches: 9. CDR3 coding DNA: TGTGCCAGCAGCTTAGGGATCGGGGGGTACGGCAATGAGCAGTTCTTC. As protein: CASSLGIGGYGNEQFF.

The CDR3 nucleotides are TGTGCCAGCACCCCCGCGGGGGGCCTTTATACGCAGTATTTT. Encoded protein: CASTPAGGLYTQYF. The chain carries TRBV12-3 or TRBV12-4 and TRBJ2-3; 8 nucleotides line up with TRBD2. J lost 7 bases, V lost 7 bases, and 10 bases had no gene match. The CDR3 is 14 residues long.

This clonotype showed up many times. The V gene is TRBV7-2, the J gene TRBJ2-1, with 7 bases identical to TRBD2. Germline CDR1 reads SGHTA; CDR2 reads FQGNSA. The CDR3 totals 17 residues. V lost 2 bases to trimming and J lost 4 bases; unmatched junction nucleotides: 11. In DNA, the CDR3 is TGTGCCAGCAGCTTAAGGTTCGGACCGGGGGGATACAATGAGCAGTTCTTC. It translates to CASSLRFGPGGYNEQFF.

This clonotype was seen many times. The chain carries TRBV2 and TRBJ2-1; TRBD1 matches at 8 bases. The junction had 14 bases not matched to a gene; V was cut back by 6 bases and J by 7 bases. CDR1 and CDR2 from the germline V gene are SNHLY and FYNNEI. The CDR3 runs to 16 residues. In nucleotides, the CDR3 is TGTGCCAGCAGACGGTTCCGGGACAGGTTGATGAATGAGCAGTTCTTC. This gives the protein CASRRFRDRLMNEQFF. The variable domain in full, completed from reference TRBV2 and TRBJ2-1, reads EPEVTQTPSHQVTQMGQEVILRCVPISNHLYFYWYRQILGQKVEFLVSFYNNEISEKSEIFDDQFSVERPDGSNFTLKIRSTKLEDSAMYFCASRRFRDRLMNEQFFGPGTRLTVL.

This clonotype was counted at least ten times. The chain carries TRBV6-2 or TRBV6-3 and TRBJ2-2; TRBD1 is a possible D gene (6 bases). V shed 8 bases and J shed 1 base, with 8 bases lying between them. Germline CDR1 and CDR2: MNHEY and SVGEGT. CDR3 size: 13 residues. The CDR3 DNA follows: TGTGCCAGCGGCAGGGGGAACACCGGGGAGCTGTTTTTT. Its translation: CASGRGNTGELFF.

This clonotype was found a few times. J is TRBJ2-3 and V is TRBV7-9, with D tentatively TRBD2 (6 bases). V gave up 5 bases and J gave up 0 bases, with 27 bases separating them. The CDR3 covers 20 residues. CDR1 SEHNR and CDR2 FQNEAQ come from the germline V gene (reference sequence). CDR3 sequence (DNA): TGTGCCAGCAGCCTGACCCTGGTGCTAGTGGGGGGTACTAGCACAGATACGCAGTATTTT. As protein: CASSLTLVLVGGTSTDTQYF.

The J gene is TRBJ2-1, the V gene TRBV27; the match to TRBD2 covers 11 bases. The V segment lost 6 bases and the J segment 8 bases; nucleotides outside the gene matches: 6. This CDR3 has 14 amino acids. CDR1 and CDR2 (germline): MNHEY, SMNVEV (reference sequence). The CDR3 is CASRLAGGPDEQFF. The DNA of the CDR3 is TGTGCCAGCAGGTTAGCGGGGGGGCCCGATGAGCAGTTCTTC.

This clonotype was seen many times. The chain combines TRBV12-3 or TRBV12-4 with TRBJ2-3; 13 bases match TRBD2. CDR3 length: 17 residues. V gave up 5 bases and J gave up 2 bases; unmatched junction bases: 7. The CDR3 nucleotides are TGTGCCAGCAGTATGCTACTAGCGGGGGGGGACACAGATACGCAGTATTTT. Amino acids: CASSMLLAGGDTDTQYF.

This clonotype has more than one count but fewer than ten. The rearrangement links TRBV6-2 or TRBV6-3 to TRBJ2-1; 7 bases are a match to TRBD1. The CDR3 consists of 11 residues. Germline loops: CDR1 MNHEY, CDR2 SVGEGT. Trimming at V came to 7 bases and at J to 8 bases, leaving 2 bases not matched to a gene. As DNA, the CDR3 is TGTGCCAGCACAACAGGGGATGAGCAGTTCTTC. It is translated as CASTTGDEQFF.

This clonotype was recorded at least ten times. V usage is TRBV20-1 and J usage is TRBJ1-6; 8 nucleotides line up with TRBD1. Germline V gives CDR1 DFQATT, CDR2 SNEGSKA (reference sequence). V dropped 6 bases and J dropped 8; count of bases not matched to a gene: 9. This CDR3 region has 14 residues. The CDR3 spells CSATPGTGYSPLHF. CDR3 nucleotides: TGCAGTGCGACTCCCGGGACAGGATATTCACCCCTCCACTTT.